This TCR beta chain was sequenced in a study of shared clonotypes between healthy human individuals. Study information: With ages of 18 to 49, the donors were a couple of women and a few men. CD4 naive cells filled three plates per donor, CD4 memory three, CD8 naive two and CD8 memory one.

CDR3 length: 19 amino acids. Per the germline V gene, CDR1 is SGHRS and CDR2 is YFSETQ. J lost 1 base, V lost 1 base, and 12 bases had no gene match. The data were produced by immunoSEQ multiplex PCR, yet TCRdb's version contains in-frame clones alone and is incomplete. The sample records over a million clones, 95% to 97% being singletons. Findings of the study overall: Shared across a few donors were around 5% of the naive CD4 clonotypes.

Remarks on this clone: Its antigen is unknown.

The source material was naive CD4+ T cells sorted from blood. Subset reported: CD45RA+ positively selected. The clonotype originates from a man aged 25-40 years in good health. This chain links TRBV5-1 with TRBJ2-3, with 10 bases matching TRBD2. CDR3 region: CASSLTGLAGVSGTDTQYF. The CDR3 coding sequence is TGCGCCAGCAGCTTGACTGGGCTAGCGGGAGTGAGCGGCACAGATACGCAGTATTTT.